This T cell receptor (beta chain) was found in a study of cytomegalovirus exposure and HLA in healthy donors. Study results and caveats: In vitro confirmation showed a few CMV-associated chains to be CMV antigen specific. Researchers catalogued 164 TCR beta chains as cytomegalovirus-associated.

Comment on this clone: Its antigen is unknown.

Some clones are missing from TCRdb's copy, which holds only in-frame ones; the method was immunoSEQ multiplex PCR. Among about 200,000 clones listed, around 87% were seen once. Specimen: PBMCs. This clonotype was sampled from a woman younger than 30 in good health and CMV-seropositive.

Here the CDR3 reads CASSRVATNEKLFF. The DNA of the CDR3 is TGTGCCAGCAGTCGTGTCGCAACTAATGAAAAACTGTTTTTT. This rearrangement joins TRBV28 to TRBJ1-4; D is unclear. The V end was cut by 5 bases, the J end by 0 bases, with 7 bases between. The germline V gene encodes CDR1 MDHEN and CDR2 SYDVKM. The CDR3 is 14 residues long.